These 31 T cell receptor beta chains were sequenced from one sample in a study of blood T cell repertoires in COVID-19 (dated by TCRdb to the early 2020s). Libraries were built with the immunoSEQ multiplex PCR assay. As stored in TCRdb, this immuneACCESS dataset retains in-frame rearrangements with V and J assigned. A fraction of the clones does not appear; measured against another copy, unresolved V genes explain less than half of the discrepancy, and the remainder lacks a known reason. A total of 150,000 to 200,000 clones appear in this sample, roughly nine tenths of them only once. The ten biggest clones cover roughly a sixth of the sample. The sequenced sample consisted of peripheral blood. These receptors all stem from a man between 60 and 75 years old with active or convalescent COVID-19.

This clone showed up just a few times. This sequence joins TRBV11-2 and TRBJ1-2; D not certain. CDR3 size: 12 residues. The V and J ends lost 3 bases and 4 bases respectively, with 6 bases between them. The germline gives CDR1 SGHAT, CDR2 FQNNGV. CDR3 in amino acids: CASSFPGYGYTF. The CDR3 DNA follows: TGTGCCAGCAGCTTCCCCGGCTATGGCTACACCTTC.

This clone is a singleton in its sample. The chain recombines TRBV7-9 with TRBJ1-2; no firm D call. This CDR3 contains 15 residues. V lost 1 base and J lost 8, with 17 bases in between. Germline values: CDR1 SEHNR, CDR2 FQNEAQ (reference sequence). The CDR3: CASSLVAVLAEGYTF. CDR3 nucleotides: TGTGCCAGCAGCTTAGTGGCAGTACTCGCGGAGGGCTACACCTTC.

The J gene is TRBJ2-7, the V gene TRBV19; D is ambiguous. Germline V lookup: CDR1 LNHDA, CDR2 SQIVND (reference sequence). Trimming left V 1 base short and J 3 bases short, with 7 bases between. The length of the CDR3 is 13 residues. In DNA form, the CDR3 reads TGTGCCAGTAGTATAGGAGTGTTCTACGAGCAGTACTTC. It is translated as CASSIGVFYEQYF.

The chain combines TRBV27 with TRBJ1-6, with 7 bases identical to TRBD1. Germline CDR1 reads MNHEY; CDR2 reads SMNVEV (reference sequence). J lost 0 bases, V lost 6 bases, and 8 bases had no gene match. This CDR3 has 17 residues. Here the CDR3 DNA reads TGTGCCAGCAGGCCCACAGGGGTGAGCTCCTATAATTCACCCCTCCACTTT. It encodes CASRPTGVSSYNSPLHF.

The chain combines TRBV5-1 with TRBJ1-1, with D possibly being TRBD1 (5 bases). The CDR3 sequence is 14 residues long. The germline V and J ends were trimmed by 4 bases and 1 base, with 11 bases remaining between them. Per germline, CDR1 SGHRS and CDR2 YFSETQ. The CDR3 sequence is CASSKGAPNTEAFF. The DNA of the CDR3 is TGCGCCAGCAGCAAAGGGGCTCCGAACACTGAAGCTTTCTTT.

The chain is built from TRBV10-1 and TRBJ1-2; D is perhaps TRBD1 (5 bases). The germline CDR1 and CDR2 sequences are WNHNN and SYGVQD (reference sequence). The V and J ends lost 3 bases and 4 bases respectively, with 12 bases between them. This CDR3 has 14 amino acids. CDR3 in amino acids: CASSDGQGAYGYTF. Written as DNA, the CDR3 is TGCGCCAGCAGTGATGGCCAGGGCGCCTATGGCTACACCTTC.

The gene calls are TRBV5-6 and TRBJ1-2, with 9 nucleotides matching TRBD1. Germline CDR1 SGHDT, CDR2 YYEEEE. This CDR3 has 14 residues. With V trimmed by 1 base and J by 4 bases, 2 bases remained unmatched. Written as DNA, the CDR3 is TGTGCCAGCAGCTTGACGACAGGGGGCTATGGCTACACCTTC. Its protein product is CASSLTTGGYGYTF.

The CDR3 DNA reads TGTGCCAGCAGCTTAGCTTCGGGACAGGGGGCGAATGAGCAGTTCTTC. Protein product: CASSLASGQGANEQFF. The rearrangement uses TRBV7-9 and TRBJ2-1, with 12 bases matching TRBD1. Germline V CDR1 and CDR2: SEHNR, FQNEAQ (reference sequence). Trimming cost V 0 bases and J 7 bases; bases outside gene matches: 4. This CDR3 spans 16 amino acids.

The rearrangement joins TRBV4-2 to TRBJ2-7, with D maybe TRBD2 (6 bases). V was shortened by 5 bases and J by 1 base, with 12 bases between the two germline ends. CDR1 is LGHNA, CDR2 YNFKEQ, per germline. The CDR3 runs to 14 residues. This chain's CDR3 is CASSDGSGSYEQYF. The CDR3 bases are TGTGCCAGCAGCGACGGGAGCGGGTCCTACGAGCAGTACTTC.

V is TRBV10-2 and J is TRBJ1-5, with 8 bases lining up with TRBD1. CDR1 WSHSY and CDR2 SAAADI come from the germline V gene. The length of the CDR3 is 16 residues. The junction had 6 bases not matched to a gene; V was cut back by 3 bases and J by 2 bases. CDR3 sequence reads: CASSDQGADGNQPQHF. CDR3 nucleotide sequence: TGCGCCAGCAGTGACCAGGGGGCCGATGGCAATCAGCCCCAGCATTTT.

The chain recombines TRBV12-3 or TRBV12-4 with TRBJ1-2; tentatively, D is TRBD1 (6 bases). Between the trimmed V and J ends, which lost 1 base and 8 bases, there was a span of 11 bases. The CDR3 contains 13 residues. CDR3 loop: CASSLDRERGYTF. CDR3 coding DNA: TGTGCCAGCAGTTTAGACAGGGAGCGGGGCTACACCTTC.

The chain carries TRBV4-1 and TRBJ2-5, with 14 bases matching TRBD2. This CDR3 is built from 16 residues. Per germline, CDR1 MGHRA and CDR2 YSYEKL. Germline trimming cut 1 base from V and 7 bases from J; bases unmatched to any gene: 5. The DNA for the CDR3 is TGCGCCAGCAGCCAAGGACTAGCGGGGGGGATTGGGACCCAGTACTTC. Encoded protein: CASSQGLAGGIGTQYF.

V gene TRBV6-5 combines with J gene TRBJ2-3; tentative D call: TRBD2 (5 bases). Per the germline V gene, CDR1 is MNHEY and CDR2 is SVGAGI. Between the trimmed V and J ends, which lost 4 bases and 1 base, there was a span of 9 bases. The CDR3 is made up of 14 amino acids. CDR3 amino acids: CASSWTRGTDTQYF. The CDR3, as DNA: TGTGCCAGCAGTTGGACTCGGGGCACAGATACGCAGTATTTT.

The rearrangement joins TRBV5-1 to TRBJ2-3, with D possibly TRBD1 on 6 matching bases. Per the germline V gene, CDR1 is SGHRS and CDR2 is YFSETQ. This CDR3 spans 15 amino acids. The V end lost 8 bases, the J end lost 1 base, and 17 bases lay between the germline ends. CDR3 bases: TGCGCCAGTTGGCCAGGGGTTTCTGGCACAGATACGCAGTATTTT. This gives the protein CASWPGVSGTDTQYF.

This clone was detected only once. The chain joins TRBV7-8 to TRBJ2-7; TRBD1 matches at 7 bases. The CDR3 has 16 amino acids. The V gene end was trimmed by 1 base and the J gene end by 3 bases; junction bases not matched to a gene: 9. Germline V gives CDR1 SGHVS, CDR2 FQNEAQ. The DNA for the CDR3 is TGTGCCAGCAGCTTAGAAGGTCCGTGGGACAGCTACGAGCAGTACTTC. This gives the protein CASSLEGPWDSYEQYF.

The chain joins TRBV13 to TRBJ1-2; TRBD1 is a possible D gene (5 bases). Trimming removed 3 bases from V and 7 bases from J, with 9 bases in between. The CDR3 spans 12 residues. In germline, CDR1 is PRHDT, CDR2 FYEKMQ (reference sequence). DNA for the CDR3: TGTGCCAGCAGCTTCGGGGGTACTGGCTACACCTTC. Amino acids: CASSFGGTGYTF.

The chain links TRBV5-1 to TRBJ2-7, with D tentatively TRBD2 (5 bases). The V gene lost 4 bases and the J gene lost 4 bases, with 18 bases spanning the gap. The CDR3 sequence is 15 residues long. Germline V lookup: CDR1 SGHRS, CDR2 YFSETQ. In DNA form, the CDR3 reads TGCGCCAGCAGCACGGGTGGGAGCCTCGGGTACGAGCAGTACTTC. It translates to CASSTGGSLGYEQYF. The entire variable domain, with the rest obtained from reference TRBV5-1 and TRBJ2-7, is as follows: KAGVTQTPRYLIKTRGQQVTLSCSPISGHRSVSWYQQTPGQGLQFLFEYFSETQRNKGNFPGRFSGRQFSNSRSEMNVSTLELGDSALYLCASSTGGSLGYEQYFGPGTRLTVT.

The count of this clone is one. This chain joins TRBV30 and TRBJ2-7; TRBD1 matches 9 bases. The trim removed 0 bases at V and 4 bases at J, leaving 7 bases unmatched. CDR3 size: 15 residues. From germline, CDR1 is GTSNPN and CDR2 SVGIG (reference sequence). The CDR3 sequence is CAWSVPGTGRYEQYF. The CDR3, as DNA: TGTGCCTGGAGTGTCCCAGGGACAGGGCGTTACGAGCAGTACTTC.

V usage is TRBV19 and J usage is TRBJ1-1, with D possibly TRBD1 on 5 matching bases. V was pared by 7 bases and J by 3 bases, with 9 bases between. Germline values: CDR1 LNHDA, CDR2 SQIVND (reference sequence). The CDR3 extends over 12 amino acids. CDR3 in DNA: TGTGCCAGTAAACCCAGGGACACTGAAGCTTTCTTT. Its translation is CASKPRDTEAFF.

J is TRBJ1-2 and V is TRBV20-1; D remains ambiguous. The CDR3 is made up of 10 amino acids. Per germline, CDR1 DFQATT and CDR2 SNEGSKA (reference sequence). Trimming left V 3 bases short and J 12 bases short, with 11 bases between. As DNA, the CDR3 is TGCAGTGCTAGTTCCACACCCCACACCTTC. Protein sequence: CSASSTPHTF.

The V and J genes are TRBV19 and TRBJ2-4, with D possibly matching TRBD1 (5 bases). This CDR3 has 18 residues. V gave up 0 bases and J gave up 2 bases, with 17 bases separating them. CDR1 is LNHDA and CDR2 is SQIVND in the germline V gene (reference sequence). CDR3 nucleotides: TGTGCCAGTAGTATAGATTATCAGGGATCAGGAACCAAAAACATTCAGTACTTC. Its translation is CASSIDYQGSGTKNIQYF.

The chain has TRBV2 and TRBJ1-4, with D tentatively TRBD1 (6 bases). V was clipped by 5 bases and J by 2 bases, with 12 bases between them. Germline assignment: CDR1 SNHLY and CDR2 FYNNEI. There are 15 residues in the CDR3. CDR3 DNA: TGTGCCAGCAGTCAGCGGGGGGGCACTAATGAAAAACTGTTTTTT. Its translation is CASSQRGGTNEKLFF.

The rearrangement links TRBV5-4 to TRBJ2-3; 7 nucleotides line up with TRBD2. The CDR3 loop spans 18 amino acids. CDR1 is SGHNT and CDR2 is YYREEE in the germline V gene (reference sequence). V trimming: 4 bases; J trimming: 1 base; junction bases outside the gene matches: 15. Here the CDR3 DNA reads TGTGCCAGCAGCCCCGGGACTACTAGCGACTCGGGCACAGATACGCAGTATTTT. Encoded protein: CASSPGTTSDSGTDTQYF.

The CDR3, as DNA: TGTGCCAGCAGCCCGGTCCCCGACAGATCGAACACTGAAGCTTTCTTT. This encodes CASSPVPDRSNTEAFF. This chain links TRBV14 with TRBJ1-1; D perhaps matches TRBD1 (5 bases). This CDR3 has 16 amino acids. The V gene lost 4 bases and the J gene lost 1 base, with 16 bases spanning the gap. Germline CDR1 reads SGHDN; CDR2 reads FVKESK.

J is TRBJ1-2 and V is TRBV25-1; 11 bases fit TRBD1. The CDR3 spans 14 residues. The junction had 7 bases not matched to a gene; V was cut back by 5 bases and J by 8 bases. CDR1 is MGHDK, CDR2 SYGVNS, per germline. The chain's CDR3 is CASSFGQGARGYTF. The CDR3 DNA reads as TGTGCCAGCAGTTTTGGACAGGGGGCTCGAGGCTACACCTTC.

This clone appeared once. V is TRBV2 and J is TRBJ1-2, with a possible D match to TRBD1 (6 bases). The V gene's germline CDR1 is SNHLY and CDR2 FYNNEI. The ends were cut back, 8 bases at V and 5 bases at J, with 15 bases in the middle. This CDR3 region has 13 residues. The CDR3 sequence is CASGMGASYGYTF. The CDR3 region has the DNA TGTGCCAGCGGGATGGGGGCCTCTTATGGCTACACCTTC. The full variable domain, with the rest looked up from reference TRBV2 and TRBJ1-2, is EPEVTQTPSHQVTQMGQEVILRCVPISNHLYFYWYRQILGQKVEFLVSFYNNEISEKSEIFDDQFSVERPDGSNFTLKIRSTKLEDSAMYFCASGMGASYGYTFGSGTRLTVV.

The rearrangement joins TRBV10-3 to TRBJ1-1; 9 bases agree with TRBD1. V lost 0 bases, J lost 7 bases, and 12 bases stayed unmatched. Germline CDR1 reads ENHRY; CDR2 reads SYGVKD. The CDR3 has 17 residues. CDR3 in amino acids: CAISESTLRTGASEAFF. The CDR3 coding sequence is TGTGCCATCAGTGAGTCAACCCTAAGGACAGGGGCGAGTGAAGCTTTCTTT.

The CDR3 sequence is CASSLQGTNYGYTF. As DNA, the CDR3 is TGTGCCAGCAGCTTACAGGGAACTAACTATGGCTACACCTTC. The rearrangement joins TRBV7-9 to TRBJ1-2, with a weak D call TRBD1 (5 bases). The CDR3 has 14 residues. In germline, CDR1 is SEHNR, CDR2 FQNEAQ (reference sequence). V lost 2 bases and J 0 bases, leaving 7 bases between the germline ends.

V gene TRBV29-1 combines with J gene TRBJ1-5; 8 positions agree with TRBD1. V trimming: 6 bases; J trimming: 3 bases; junction bases outside the gene matches: 10. Per the germline V gene, CDR1 is SQVTM and CDR2 is ANQGSEA. This CDR3 spans 15 amino acids. CDR3 region: CSVGETGQDNQPQHF. CDR3 nucleotide sequence: TGCAGCGTCGGAGAGACGGGACAGGACAATCAGCCCCAGCATTTT.

The genes are TRBV10-2 and TRBJ1-6, with 9 positions matching TRBD1. The CDR3 sequence is 14 residues long. In germline, CDR1 is WSHSY, CDR2 SAAADI. The V and J ends lost 7 bases and 7 bases, in that order; junction bases with no gene match: 5. The CDR3 spells CASNRQGENSPLHF. CDR3 DNA sequence: TGCGCCAGCAACAGACAGGGGGAGAATTCACCCCTCCACTTT.

A word on this clone: A junction boundary mismatches the germline segment, possibly from a read error. Written as DNA, the CDR3 is TGTGCCAGCACCTTAACAGGGCCACGCACAGATACGCAGTATTTT. Amino acid sequence: CASTLTGPRTDTQYF. V and J are TRBV7-9 and TRBJ2-3; possible D gene TRBD1, 6 bases. Germline V gives CDR1 SEHNR, CDR2 FQNEAQ (reference sequence). The CDR3 has 15 residues.